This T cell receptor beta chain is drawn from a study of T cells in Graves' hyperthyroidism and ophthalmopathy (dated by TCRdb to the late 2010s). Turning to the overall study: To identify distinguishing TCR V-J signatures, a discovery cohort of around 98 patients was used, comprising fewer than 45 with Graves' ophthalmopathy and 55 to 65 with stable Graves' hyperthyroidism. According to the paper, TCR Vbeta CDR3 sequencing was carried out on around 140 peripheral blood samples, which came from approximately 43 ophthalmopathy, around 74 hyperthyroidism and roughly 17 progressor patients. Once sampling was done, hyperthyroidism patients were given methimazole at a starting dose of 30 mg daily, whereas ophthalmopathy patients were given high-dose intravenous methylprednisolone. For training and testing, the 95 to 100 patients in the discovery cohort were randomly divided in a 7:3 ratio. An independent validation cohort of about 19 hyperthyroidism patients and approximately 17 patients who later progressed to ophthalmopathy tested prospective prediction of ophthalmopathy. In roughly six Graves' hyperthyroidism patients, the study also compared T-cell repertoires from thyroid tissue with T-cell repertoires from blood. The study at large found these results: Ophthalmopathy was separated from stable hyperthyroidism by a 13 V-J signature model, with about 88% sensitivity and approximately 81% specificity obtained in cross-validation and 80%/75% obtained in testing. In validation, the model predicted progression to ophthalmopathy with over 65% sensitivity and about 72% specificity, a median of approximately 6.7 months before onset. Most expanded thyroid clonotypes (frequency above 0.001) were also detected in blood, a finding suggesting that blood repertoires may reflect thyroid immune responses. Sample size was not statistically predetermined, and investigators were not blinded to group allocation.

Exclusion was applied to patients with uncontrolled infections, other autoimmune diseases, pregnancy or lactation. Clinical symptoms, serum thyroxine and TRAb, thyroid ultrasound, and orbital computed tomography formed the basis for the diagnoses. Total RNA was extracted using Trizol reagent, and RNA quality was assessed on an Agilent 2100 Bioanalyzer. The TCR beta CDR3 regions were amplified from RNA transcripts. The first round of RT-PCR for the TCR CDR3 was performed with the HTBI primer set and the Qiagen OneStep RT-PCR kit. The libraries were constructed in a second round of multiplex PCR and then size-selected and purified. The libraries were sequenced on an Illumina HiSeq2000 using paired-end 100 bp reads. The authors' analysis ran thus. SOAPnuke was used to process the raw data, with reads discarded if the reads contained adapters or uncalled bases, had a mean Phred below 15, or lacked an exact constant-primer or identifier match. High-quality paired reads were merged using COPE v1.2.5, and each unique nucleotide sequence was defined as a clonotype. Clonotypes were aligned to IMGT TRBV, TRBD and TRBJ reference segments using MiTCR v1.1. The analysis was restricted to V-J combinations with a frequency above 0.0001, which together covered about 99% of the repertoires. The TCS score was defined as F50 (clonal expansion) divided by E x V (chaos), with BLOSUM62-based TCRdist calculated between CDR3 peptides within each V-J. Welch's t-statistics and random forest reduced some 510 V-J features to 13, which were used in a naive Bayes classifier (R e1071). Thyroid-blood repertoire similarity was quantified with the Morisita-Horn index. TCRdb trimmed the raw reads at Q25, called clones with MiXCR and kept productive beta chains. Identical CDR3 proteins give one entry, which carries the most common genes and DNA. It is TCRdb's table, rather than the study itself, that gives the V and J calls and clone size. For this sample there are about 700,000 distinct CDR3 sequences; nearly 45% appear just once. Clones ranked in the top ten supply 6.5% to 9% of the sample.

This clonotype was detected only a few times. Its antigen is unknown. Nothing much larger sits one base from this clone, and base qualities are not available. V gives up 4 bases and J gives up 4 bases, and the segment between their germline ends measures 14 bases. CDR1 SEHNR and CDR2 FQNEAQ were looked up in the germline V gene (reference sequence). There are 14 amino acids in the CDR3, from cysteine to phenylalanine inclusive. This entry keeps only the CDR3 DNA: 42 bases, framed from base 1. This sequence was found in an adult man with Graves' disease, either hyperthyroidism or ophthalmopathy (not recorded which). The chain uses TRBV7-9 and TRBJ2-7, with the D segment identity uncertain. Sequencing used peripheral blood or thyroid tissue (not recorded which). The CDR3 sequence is CASSSPASAYEQYF. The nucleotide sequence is TGTGCCAGCAGCTCACCGGCGTCCGCATACGAGCAGTACTTC.